A single sample gave rise to the 14 T cell receptor beta chains below, sequenced in a study of blood T cells in healthy people across ages. The use of a sample-barcoded 5' primer and a J-beta primer mix characterized a second PCR of about 7 to 12 cycles. TCRdb re-derived calls from the 5' RACE reads in MiXCR, one entry per CDR3 protein. The sample gives around 790,000 distinct CDR3 sequences, 40% to 50% of which show up once; roughly 19% is in the top ten. Sequencing was carried out using blood. The receptors were gathered from a man aged 55 to 70 in good health.

This chain connects TRBV29-1 to TRBJ2-1; the match to TRBD2 covers 10 bases. CDR3 length equals 15 residues. V shed 3 bases and J 7 bases; nucleotides not matched to a gene: 9. CDR1 is SQVTM and CDR2 is ANQGSEA in the germline V gene. The CDR3 DNA sequence: TGCAGCGTTGAGTGGGAGCGGGGGGGCGGGAATGAGCAGTTCTTC. Residues: CSVEWERGGGNEQFF.

This clonotype was seen more than once but under ten times. The V and J genes are TRBV29-1 and TRBJ2-1; weak D call: TRBD1 (5 bases). This CDR3 is built from 14 residues. Trimming cost V 4 bases and J 7 bases, with 17 bases left between them. From germline, CDR1 is SQVTM and CDR2 ANQGSEA. For the CDR3, the DNA is TGCAGCGTTGTGGGGCAGGCCCAAGGGAATGAGCAGTTCTTC. Its translation is CSVVGQAQGNEQFF.

This clonotype was counted between two and nine times. This sequence joins TRBV7-9 and TRBJ2-5; TRBD1 agrees at 7 bases. This CDR3 is built from 14 residues. Germline-derived CDR1 and CDR2 are SEHNR and FQNEAQ (reference sequence). V lost 2 bases, J lost 6 bases, and 6 bases stayed unmatched. The CDR3 region is CASSLLTGSQTQYF. The CDR3 DNA reads TGTGCCAGCAGCTTACTGACAGGGTCACAGACCCAGTACTTC.

The CDR3 sequence: CASSPKAAAVEVRETQYF. The DNA for the CDR3 is TGCGCCAGCAGCCCTAAGGCGGCGGCGGTTGAGGTTCGAGAGACCCAGTACTTC. V gene TRBV4-1 combines with J gene TRBJ2-5; no clear D. Between the trimmed V and J ends, which lost 4 bases and 4 bases, there was a span of 25 bases. Germline V gene sequence: CDR1 MGHRA, CDR2 YSYEKL. The length of the CDR3 is 18 residues.

In this sample, this clonotype turned up a few times. The CDR3 reads CASRAPGTGTYEQYF. For the CDR3, the DNA is TGTGCCAGCAGAGCCCCCGGGACAGGGACCTACGAGCAGTACTTC. The chain recombines TRBV28 with TRBJ2-7, with TRBD1 identical over 9 bases. Germline V gene lookup returns CDR1 MDHEN and CDR2 SYDVKM. V was clipped by 6 bases and J by 2 bases; unmatched bases: 8. The CDR3 is made up of 15 amino acids.

This chain joins TRBV9 and TRBJ2-7; 7 nucleotides agree with TRBD2. V was clipped by 4 bases and J by 2 bases; unmatched bases: 6. CDR1 is SGDLS and CDR2 is YYNGEE in the germline V gene. This CDR3 is built from 14 residues. CDR3: CASSPRLAPYEQYF. The CDR3 region has the DNA TGTGCCAGCAGCCCCCGACTAGCCCCCTACGAGCAGTACTTC.

The V and J genes are TRBV6-1 and TRBJ1-2, with 7 bases lining up with TRBD1. CDR1 MNHNS and CDR2 SASEGT come from the germline V gene. Trimming removed 6 bases from V and 8 bases from J; junction bases left unmatched: 9. The CDR3 is made up of 13 amino acids. CDR3 coding DNA: TGTGCCAGCAGCCCACAGGGGTTTGAAGGCTACACCTTC. Translating gives CASSPQGFEGYTF.

This clonotype was recorded a few times. This chain connects TRBV7-2 to TRBJ2-7, with TRBD1 matching over 8 bases. Germline CDR1 and CDR2: SGHTA and FQGNSA. The CDR3 totals 14 residues. V lost 5 bases, J lost 5 bases, and 8 bases stayed unmatched. The CDR3 coding sequence is TGTGCCAGCAGCCAAAACAGACAGGGGAACGAGCAGTACTTC. Translated: CASSQNRQGNEQYF.

The genes are TRBV12-3 or TRBV12-4 and TRBJ2-1; TRBD2 agrees at 7 bases. The J call could be wrong; TRBJ2-7 is a better fit for the DNA end. The CDR3 extends over 16 amino acids. The CDR3 sequence is CASSPWGGGSYNEQYF. CDR3 coding DNA: TGTGCCAGCAGTCCTTGGGGGGGAGGGTCCTACAATGAGCAGTACTTC.

The chain has TRBV27 and TRBJ2-7; possibly TRBD1 for D (6 bases). CDR1 MNHEY and CDR2 SMNVEV come from the germline V gene (reference sequence). V was trimmed by 6 bases and J by 4 bases, leaving 13 bases between them. The CDR3 has 13 residues. Here the CDR3 DNA reads TGTGCCAGCAGCACTTACAGGGATTACGAGCAGTACTTC. Protein: CASSTYRDYEQYF.

J is TRBJ1-4 and V is TRBV30, with a weak D call TRBD1 (6 bases). Germline V gene lookup returns CDR1 GTSNPN and CDR2 SVGIG (reference sequence). This CDR3 comprises 19 residues. V was trimmed by 0 bases and J by 7 bases, leaving 27 bases between them. The CDR3 protein is CAWSVRRGSVRTDGEKLFF. In DNA form, the CDR3 reads TGTGCCTGGAGTGTACGAAGGGGGTCAGTGAGGACCGATGGTGAAAAACTGTTTTTT.

The table lists this clonotype with a count of one. The rearrangement uses TRBV10-3 and TRBJ2-1; 11 nucleotides agree with TRBD2. Matching the DNA end better, TRBJ2-7 makes the J call doubtful. Germline loops: CDR1 ENHRY, CDR2 SYGVKD. This CDR3 is built from 16 residues. Here the CDR3 DNA reads TGTGCCAGCACTGTAGCGGGGGGGAGCTCCTACAATGAGCAGTACTTC. It encodes CASTVAGGSSYNEQYF.

The chain joins TRBV20-1 to TRBJ2-1; 15 bases are shared with TRBD2. In germline, CDR1 is DFQATT, CDR2 SNEGSKA (reference sequence). J lost 7 bases, V lost 3 bases, and 10 bases had no gene match. This CDR3 is 17 amino acids long. CDR3 protein: CSARVRTSGGAWNEQFF. CDR3 DNA: TGCAGTGCTAGGGTACGGACTAGCGGGGGGGCTTGGAATGAGCAGTTCTTC.

This clonotype was seen at least ten times. V and J are TRBV28 and TRBJ2-1; 7 bases fit TRBD2. After removal of 3 bases from V and 7 bases from J, the junction contained 12 bases not matched to a gene. This CDR3 has 16 amino acids. Germline V lookup: CDR1 MDHEN, CDR2 SYDVKM. The CDR3 region has the DNA TGTGCCAGCAGTTTCGCTTGGGGGGGATTTAGGAATGAGCAGTTCTTC. This encodes CASSFAWGGFRNEQFF.